The T cell receptor beta chain described here comes from a study of T cell repertoires in cytomegalovirus infection. Findings of the study overall: There were HLA-C-restricted CMV-specific TCR beta clonotypes dominating the ex vivo response.

TCRdb passed the reads through MiXCR, listing each CDR3 protein once. The sample has approximately 990,000 distinct CDR3 sequences, roughly 30% seen once. Comments on this clonotype: Its antigen is not known.

The V and J ends lost 1 base and 7 bases, in that order; junction bases with no gene match: 9. CDR1 is DFQATT and CDR2 is SNEGSKA in the germline V gene (reference sequence). The length of the CDR3 is 16 residues. The clonotype originates from a human donor in good health (CMV status not recorded). Some clones in this sample may be carry-over from other donors' samples. The sample was cultured CD8+ T cells from PBMCs, taken from culture after CMV antigen stimulation. This chain connects TRBV20-1 to TRBJ1-6; 8 bases are a match to TRBD1. DNA of the CDR3: TGCAGTGCTAGAGTAAAGGGGCAGGGGGCCAATTCACCCCTCCACTTT. Residues: CSARVKGQGANSPLHF.